What follows are 6 T cell receptor beta chains derived from one specimen sequenced in a study of cytomegalovirus exposure and HLA in healthy donors (dated 2017 in TCRdb). Library prep was done by the immunoSEQ multiplex PCR assay. For the multiplex PCR, a mixture combining 60 forward primers for TCR Vbeta segments and 13 reverse primers for TCR Jbeta segments was used. TCRdb provides this immuneACCESS table in a form limited to in-frame rearrangements. Some clones are lacking; in checked studies, under half of them reflect an unresolved V gene, and why the rest are absent is not known. For this sample there are 150,000 to 200,000 clones; more than 60% appear just once. Less than 11% of the sample comes from the top ten. Material for sequencing was PBMCs. Receptor source: a young man in good health and CMV-seropositive.

This clone was picked up a small number of times. The rearrangement joins TRBV5-8 to TRBJ1-3; D unresolved. V lost 4 bases and J 3 bases, leaving 17 bases between the germline ends. Germline values: CDR1 SGHTS, CDR2 YDEGEE. The CDR3 totals 16 residues. The CDR3: CASSKGRRGGGNTIYF. The CDR3 coding sequence is TGTGCCAGCAGCAAAGGACGGCGGGGAGGTGGAAACACCATATATTTT.

For the CDR3, the DNA is TGTGCCAGCAAGGGCCGGACAGGGTATGGAAACACCATATATTTT. Its translation is CASKGRTGYGNTIYF. This chain connects TRBV2 to TRBJ1-3; 8 bases fit TRBD1. V dropped 7 bases and J dropped 3; count of bases not matched to a gene: 8. This CDR3 is built from 15 residues. Germline CDR1 SNHLY, CDR2 FYNNEI.

This clone was found a few times. The chain combines TRBV5-1 with TRBJ2-1; 7 nucleotides agree with TRBD1. This CDR3 contains 17 residues. The junction had 11 bases not matched to a gene; V was cut back by 0 bases and J by 5 bases. Looked up from germline, CDR1 is SGHRS and CDR2 is YFSETQ. The CDR3 sequence is CASSLAIPGTEHNEQFF. CDR3 coding DNA: TGCGCCAGCAGCTTGGCCATACCAGGGACAGAACACAATGAGCAGTTCTTC.

The chain is built from TRBV5-1 and TRBJ2-5; D perhaps matches TRBD2 (5 bases). The germline V and J ends were trimmed by 3 bases and 4 bases, with 7 bases remaining between them. This CDR3 has 12 residues. Germline V lookup: CDR1 SGHRS, CDR2 YFSETQ. CDR3 sequence: CASSSRGETQYF. CDR3 DNA: TGCGCCAGCAGCTCCCGGGGAGAGACCCAGTACTTC.

This clone appeared a single time. CDR3 amino acids: CSVETSGIYNEQFF. The CDR3 region has the DNA TGCAGCGTGGAAACTAGCGGGATCTACAATGAGCAGTTCTTC. The rearrangement joins TRBV29-1 to TRBJ2-1; 10 nucleotides line up with TRBD2. Germline values: CDR1 SQVTM, CDR2 ANQGSEA. This CDR3 is built from 14 residues. Losses at the gene ends were 6 bases for V and 3 bases for J; bases not matched to a gene: 5.

The chain employs TRBV11-3 and TRBJ1-1; perhaps TRBD1 as D (5 bases). From germline, CDR1 is SGHNT and CDR2 YENEEA. The CDR3 sequence is 14 residues long. The V end was cut by 1 base, the J end by 0 bases, with 6 bases between. The CDR3 DNA reads as TGTGCCAGCAGCTTAGCAGGGATGAACACTGAAGCTTTCTTT. This gives the protein CASSLAGMNTEAFF.